The rows below give T cell receptor beta chains drawn from one sample of a study of yellow fever vaccine responses in identical twins. TCRdb called the RT-PCR reads again in MiXCR, with one record for every CDR3 protein. The sample gives about 23,000 distinct CDR3 sequences, around four fifths of which show up once; about 5% is in the top ten. Specimen: T cells from blood (PBMCs), unsorted or a sorted subset (not recorded which), collected before or after yellow fever vaccination (not recorded which). Receptor source: a woman in her late teens or twenties who received the yellow fever vaccine. Both conserved end residues are part of each CDR3.

v_gene	CDR3aa
TRBV20-1	CSAIGLTTDTQYF
TRBV24-1	CATQSPASGNYEQYF
TRBV11-2	CASSTYRWRELPYEQYF
TRBV7-2	CASSFITGELFF
TRBV7-3	CASSLIRRGTNQPQHF
TRBV6-2/TRBV6-3	CASSYPTGTNSPLHF
TRBV14	CASSPSPRRNEQFF
TRBV11-3	CASSSQPGQGYPDTQYF
TRBV7-8	CASSSGQNYEQYF
TRBV7-6	CASSLAGGWESTDTQYF
TRBV19	CASSGSGQLLAKNIQYF
TRBV18	CASSPLGTRWGAEAFF
TRBV9	CASSVAGGISYEQYF
TRBV4-3	CASSQAETSGADLLTDTQYF
TRBV2	CASSEGLVLGTDTQYF
TRBV27	CASSLSGTPTGELFF
TRBV20-1	CSARGFYNEQFF
TRBV19	CASSPSYGYTF
TRBV11-3	CASSLVLNNEQFF
TRBV4-2	CASSQGAGGKDNEQFF
TRBV13	CASRQIQNIQYF
TRBV24-1	CATSTVSEVLTF
TRBV18	CASSRGQAEAFF
TRBV14	CASSQRAANTGELFF
TRBV10-1	CASSEGQGFMNTEAFF
TRBV7-2	CASSLTGEDNEQFF
TRBV3-1	CASSQAQPNSPLHF
TRBV18	CASSPTPSSYEQYF
TRBV6-1	CASRIRAAPNYGYTF
TRBV5-4	CASIRAGGSYNEQFF
TRBV11-2	CASRTTSVVYNEQFF
TRBV28	CARDVRGTDTQYF
TRBV29-1	CSVQGQAKNIQYF
TRBV4-1	CASSQFSVGVNQPQHF
TRBV3-1	CASSRLQGYGYTF
TRBV2	CASSDVGAVDEQYF
TRBV10-3	CAISAGVNQPQHF
TRBV29-1	CSVESGGGYTF
TRBV7-3	CASSSGDGRGYTF
TRBV11-3	CASSAHTGDEQYF
TRBV4-2	CASSQSRLSGYTF
TRBV2	CASSEGSLSGNTIYF
TRBV20-1	CSARDLGGRMRTDTQYF
TRBV11-3	CASSPWTRPGELFF
TRBV29-1	CSVAENTPDTQYF
TRBV10-3	CAIKDYNEQFF
TRBV18	CASSPGTGDSPLHF
TRBV20-1	CSARRQGVNTGELFF
TRBV20-1	CSAGREYTDTQYF